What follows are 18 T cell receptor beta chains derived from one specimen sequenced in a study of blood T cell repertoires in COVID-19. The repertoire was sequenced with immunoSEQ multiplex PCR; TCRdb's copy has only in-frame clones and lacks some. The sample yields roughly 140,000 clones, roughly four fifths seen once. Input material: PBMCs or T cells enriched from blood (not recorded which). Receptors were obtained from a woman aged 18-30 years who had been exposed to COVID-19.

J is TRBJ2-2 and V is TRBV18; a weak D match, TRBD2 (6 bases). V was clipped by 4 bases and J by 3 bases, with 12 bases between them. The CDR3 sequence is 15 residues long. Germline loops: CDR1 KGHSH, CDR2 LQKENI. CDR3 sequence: CASSLDWGDTGELFF. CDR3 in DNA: TGTGCCAGCTCACTCGACTGGGGGGACACCGGGGAGCTGTTTTTT.

CDR3 sequence: CASSLMGQGDTEAFF. The CDR3, as DNA: TGTGCCAGCAGCTTAATGGGACAGGGAGACACTGAAGCTTTCTTT. This chain joins TRBV7-9 and TRBJ1-1; TRBD1 matches at 9 bases. CDR1 is SEHNR, CDR2 FQNEAQ, per germline (reference sequence). Trimming took 2 bases from V and 3 from J; bases not matched to a gene: 4. The length of the CDR3 is 15 residues.

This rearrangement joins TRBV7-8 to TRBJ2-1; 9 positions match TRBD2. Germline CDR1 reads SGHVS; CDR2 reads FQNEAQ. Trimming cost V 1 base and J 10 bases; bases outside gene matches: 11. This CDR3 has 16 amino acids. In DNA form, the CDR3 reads TGTGCCAGCAGCTTAGGAGGACTAGCGTCCCAAAACGAGCAGTTCTTC. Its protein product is CASSLGGLASQNEQFF.

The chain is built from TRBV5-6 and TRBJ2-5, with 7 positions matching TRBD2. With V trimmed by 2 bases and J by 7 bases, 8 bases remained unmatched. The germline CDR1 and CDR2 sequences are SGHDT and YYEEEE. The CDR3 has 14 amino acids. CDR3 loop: CASSFTGGSATQYF. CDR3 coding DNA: TGTGCCAGCAGCTTTACGGGAGGTAGCGCGACCCAGTACTTC.

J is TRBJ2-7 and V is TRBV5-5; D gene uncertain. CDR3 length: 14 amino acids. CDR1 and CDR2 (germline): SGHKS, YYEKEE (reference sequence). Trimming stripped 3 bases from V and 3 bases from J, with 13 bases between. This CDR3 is CASSSGSTYYEQYF. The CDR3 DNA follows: TGTGCCAGCAGCTCCGGGTCCACCTACTACGAGCAGTACTTC.

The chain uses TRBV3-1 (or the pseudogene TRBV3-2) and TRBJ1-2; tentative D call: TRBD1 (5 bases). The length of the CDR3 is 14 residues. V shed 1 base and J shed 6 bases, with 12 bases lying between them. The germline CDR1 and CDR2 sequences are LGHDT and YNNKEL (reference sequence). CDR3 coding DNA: TGTGCCAGCAGCCAAGTTCCTGGGGGGGATGGCTACACCTTC. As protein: CASSQVPGGDGYTF.

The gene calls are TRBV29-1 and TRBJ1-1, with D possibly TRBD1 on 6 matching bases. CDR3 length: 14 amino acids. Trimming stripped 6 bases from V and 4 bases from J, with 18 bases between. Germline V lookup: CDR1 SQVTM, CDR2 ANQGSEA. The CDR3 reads CSVEGGLRGTEAFF. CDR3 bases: TGCAGCGTCGAGGGGGGGCTTAGAGGCACTGAAGCTTTCTTT.

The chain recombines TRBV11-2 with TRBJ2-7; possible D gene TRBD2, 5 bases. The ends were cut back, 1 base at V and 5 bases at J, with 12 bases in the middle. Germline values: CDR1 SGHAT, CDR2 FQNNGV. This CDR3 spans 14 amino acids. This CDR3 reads CASSLAPDSHEQYF. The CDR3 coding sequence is TGTGCCAGCAGCTTAGCCCCGGACTCGCACGAGCAGTACTTC.

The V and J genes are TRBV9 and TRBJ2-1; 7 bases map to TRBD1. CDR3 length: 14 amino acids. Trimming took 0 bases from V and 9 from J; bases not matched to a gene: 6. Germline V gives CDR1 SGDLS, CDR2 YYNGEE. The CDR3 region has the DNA TGTGCCAGCAGCGTAGCTTACAGGGGAATTGAGCAGTTCTTC. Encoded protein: CASSVAYRGIEQFF.

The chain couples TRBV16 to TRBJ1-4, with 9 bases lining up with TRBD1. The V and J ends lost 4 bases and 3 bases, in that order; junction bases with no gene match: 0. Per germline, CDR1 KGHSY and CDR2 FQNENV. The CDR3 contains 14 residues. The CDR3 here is CASSRQGANEKLFF. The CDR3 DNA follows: TGTGCCAGCAGCCGACAGGGGGCTAATGAAAAACTGTTTTTT.

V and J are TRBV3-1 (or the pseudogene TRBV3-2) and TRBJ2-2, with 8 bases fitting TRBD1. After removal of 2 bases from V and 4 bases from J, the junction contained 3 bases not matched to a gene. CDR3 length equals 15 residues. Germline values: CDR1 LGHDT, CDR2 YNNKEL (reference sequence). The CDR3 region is CASSQRQGFTGELFF. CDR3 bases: TGTGCCAGCAGCCAAAGACAGGGGTTCACCGGGGAGCTGTTTTTT.

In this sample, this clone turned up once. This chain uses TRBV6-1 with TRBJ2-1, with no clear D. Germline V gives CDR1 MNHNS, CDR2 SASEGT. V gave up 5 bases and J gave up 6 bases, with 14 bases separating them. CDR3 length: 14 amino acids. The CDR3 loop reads CASSSRLISNEQFF. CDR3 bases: TGTGCCAGCAGTTCGAGACTCATCAGCAATGAGCAGTTCTTC.

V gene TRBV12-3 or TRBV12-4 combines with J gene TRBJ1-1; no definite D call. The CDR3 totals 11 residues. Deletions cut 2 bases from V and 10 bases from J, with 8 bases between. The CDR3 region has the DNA TGTGCCAGCAGTTTAAAGGCGGGAGCTTTCTTT. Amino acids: CASSLKAGAFF.

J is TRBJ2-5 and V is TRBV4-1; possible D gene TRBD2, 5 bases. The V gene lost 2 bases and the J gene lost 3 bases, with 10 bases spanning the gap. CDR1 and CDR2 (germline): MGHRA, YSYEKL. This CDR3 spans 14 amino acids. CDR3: CASSQHPTKETQYF. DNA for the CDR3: TGCGCCAGCAGCCAACATCCGACTAAAGAGACCCAGTACTTC.

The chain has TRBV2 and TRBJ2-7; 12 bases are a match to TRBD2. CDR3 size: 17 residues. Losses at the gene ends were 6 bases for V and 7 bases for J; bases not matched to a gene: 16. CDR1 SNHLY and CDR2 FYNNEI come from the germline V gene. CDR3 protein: CASRGLAGRSQEIEQYF. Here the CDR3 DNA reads TGTGCCAGCAGAGGACTAGCGGGACGGTCCCAGGAGATAGAGCAGTACTTC.

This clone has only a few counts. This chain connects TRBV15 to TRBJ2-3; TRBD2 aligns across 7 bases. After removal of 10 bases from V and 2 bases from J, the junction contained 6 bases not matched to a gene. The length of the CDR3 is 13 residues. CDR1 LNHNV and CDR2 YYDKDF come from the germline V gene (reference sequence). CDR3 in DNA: TGTGCCATACAGCGGGGATTCACAGATACGCAGTATTTT. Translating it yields CAIQRGFTDTQYF.

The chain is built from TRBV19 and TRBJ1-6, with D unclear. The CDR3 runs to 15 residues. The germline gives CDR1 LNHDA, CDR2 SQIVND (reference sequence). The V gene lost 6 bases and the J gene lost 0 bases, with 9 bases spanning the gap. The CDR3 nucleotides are TGTGCCAGTAGCTACTTGAGCTCCTATAATTCACCCCTCCACTTT. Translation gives CASSYLSSYNSPLHF.

The CDR3, as DNA: TGTGCCAGCAGTTCCATCTACCCGGGACAGGGTGAGGTAGGCAATCAGCCCCAGCATTTT. It translates to CASSSIYPGQGEVGNQPQHF. V is TRBV28 and J is TRBJ1-5; TRBD1 aligns across 9 bases. CDR3 length: 20 residues. The V segment lost 4 bases and the J segment 2 bases; nucleotides outside the gene matches: 18. Looked up from germline, CDR1 is MDHEN and CDR2 is SYDVKM.